The present T cell receptor beta chain was sequenced within a study of blood T cells in healthy people across ages. Drawing of peripheral blood yielded ten milliliters from each donor. Looked up from germline, CDR1 is ENHRY and CDR2 is SYGVKD. Trimming took off 10 bases at V and 8 bases at J, with 23 bases between the two ends. CDR3 length: 14 residues. Study-wide results and limits: Significant beta diversity loss was already apparent by age approximately 42, declining roughly linearly.

As for this clonotype: What it recognizes is unknown.

A second PCR of 7 to 11 cycles used a sample-barcoded 5' primer and a J-beta primer mix. Every individual sample yielded 2.5 million or more paired-end reads (each containing CDR3). In TCRdb, the 5' RACE reads were re-called with MiXCR into one record per CDR3 protein. The sample shows 650,000 to 1,000,000 distinct CDR3 sequences, under 40% of them seen only once. The sample taken for sequencing was blood. The V gene is TRBV10-3, the J gene TRBJ1-2; D is undetermined. This receptor was identified in a man between 18 and 35 years old in good health. The CDR3 sequence: CATVEQISGSGYTF. The DNA of the CDR3 is TGTGCCACCGTAGAACAGATTTCGGGTTCCGGCTACACCTTC.